The 26 T cell receptor beta chains below come from one sample, sequenced in a study of blood T cell repertoires in COVID-19. The protocol was immunoSEQ multiplex PCR, while the TCRdb copy is restricted to in-frame clones and leaves out a portion. Of roughly 65,000 clones listed, about 81% are singletons. The sample taken for sequencing was peripheral blood. The receptors were sampled from a man at least 80 years old with acute or convalescent COVID-19.

This clone was counted a single time. The chain carries TRBV7-2 and TRBJ1-1, with D tentatively TRBD1 (5 bases). This CDR3 has 17 amino acids. CDR1 is SGHTA, CDR2 FQGNSA, per germline. The V end lost 6 bases, the J end lost 1 base, and 21 bases lay between the germline ends. The CDR3 loop reads CASRKRWGRGTNTEAFF. Here the CDR3 DNA reads TGTGCCAGCAGAAAAAGGTGGGGCAGAGGAACGAACACTGAAGCTTTCTTT.

This chain connects TRBV9 to TRBJ1-3; 8 nucleotides line up with TRBD1. Germline trimming cut 3 bases from V and 4 bases from J; bases unmatched to any gene: 12. Germline lookup yields CDR1 SGDLS and CDR2 YYNGEE. CDR3 length: 17 amino acids. The chain's CDR3 is CASSEGRTGRLGNTIYF. The CDR3 nucleotides are TGTGCCAGCAGCGAGGGACGGACAGGGAGGTTGGGAAACACCATATATTTT.

The V and J genes are TRBV19 and TRBJ1-5, with 7 positions matching TRBD1. Trimming removed 4 bases from V and 1 base from J; junction bases left unmatched: 4. The CDR3 consists of 15 residues. CDR1 is LNHDA and CDR2 is SQIVND in the germline V gene (reference sequence). CDR3 protein: CASSTTRGSNQPQHF. The CDR3 bases are TGTGCCAGTAGTACCACCAGGGGGAGCAATCAGCCCCAGCATTTT. The full variable domain, in which reference TRBV19 and TRBJ1-5 provide the parts outside the CDR3, is DGGITQSPKYLFRKEGQNVTLSCEQNLNHDAMYWYRQDPGQGLRLIYYSQIVNDFQKGDIAEGYSVSREKKESFPLTVTSAQKNPTAFYLCASSTTRGSNQPQHFGDGTRLSIL.

J is TRBJ2-1 and V is TRBV5-1, with TRBD2 identical over 10 bases. This CDR3 region has 15 residues. Germline V lookup: CDR1 SGHRS, CDR2 YFSETQ. V gave up 4 bases and J gave up 9 bases; unmatched junction bases: 10. DNA of the CDR3: TGCGCCAGCAGCCTACAGACTAGCGGGCTCAGTGAGCAGTTCTTC. Translating it yields CASSLQTSGLSEQFF.

This clone was observed a few times. The rearrangement uses TRBV7-9 and TRBJ1-2; TRBD1 might be the D (5 bases). The CDR3 spans 14 residues. CDR1 is SEHNR and CDR2 is FQNEAQ in the germline V gene (reference sequence). Trimming took 5 bases from V and 7 from J, leaving 17 bases between them. This CDR3 is CASSSLRGIGGYTF. The CDR3 DNA reads TGTGCCAGCAGCAGCCTTCGGGGGATTGGTGGCTACACCTTC. The full variable domain, in which reference TRBV7-9 and TRBJ1-2 provide the parts outside the CDR3, is DTGVSQNPRHKITKRGQNVTFRCDPISEHNRLYWYRQTLGQGPEFLTYFQNEAQLEKSRLLSDRFSAERPKGSFSTLEIQRTEQGDSAMYLCASSSLRGIGGYTFGSGTRLTVV.

V is TRBV10-3 and J is TRBJ2-6; possible D gene TRBD1, 5 bases. V was pared by 6 bases and J by 2 bases, with 11 bases between. This CDR3 spans 15 amino acids. Germline CDR1 and CDR2: ENHRY and SYGVKD. The chain's CDR3 is CAISPEGAGANVLTF. The CDR3 region has the DNA TGTGCCATCAGCCCGGAAGGGGCTGGGGCCAACGTCCTGACTTTC.

V is TRBV18 and J is TRBJ1-2, with 10 bases fitting TRBD1. CDR1 and CDR2 from the germline V gene are KGHSH and LQKENI. This CDR3 contains 15 residues. V was clipped by 3 bases and J by 3 bases; unmatched bases: 4. CDR3 sequence (DNA): TGTGCCAGCTCACCGGGACAGGGGTCGGACTATGGCTACACCTTC. This sequence encodes CASSPGQGSDYGYTF.

The chain combines TRBV6-6 with TRBJ1-5, with TRBD1 identical over 9 bases. This CDR3 region has 15 residues. Unmatched junction bases numbered 9, after V lost 5 bases and J lost 7 bases. Per germline, CDR1 MNHNY and CDR2 SVGAGI (reference sequence). In nucleotides, the CDR3 is TGTGCCAGCAGTCAACCGGGACAGGGTACACAGCCCCAGCATTTT. Its protein product is CASSQPGQGTQPQHF.

The gene calls are TRBV5-8 and TRBJ2-3; tentative D call: TRBD1 (6 bases). V gave up 8 bases and J gave up 0 bases, with 16 bases separating them. CDR1 and CDR2 from the germline V gene are SGHTS and YDEGEE. This CDR3 comprises 15 residues. CDR3: CASLRPQGSTDTQYF. The DNA of the CDR3 is TGTGCCAGTCTCCGGCCACAGGGCAGCACAGATACGCAGTATTTT.

This clone appeared a single time. The gene calls are TRBV6-4 and TRBJ2-2; perhaps TRBD1 as D (5 bases). V was cut by 5 bases and J by 2 bases, with 6 bases left in between. The germline V gene has CDR1 MRHNA and CDR2 SNTAGT. This CDR3 has 13 residues. CDR3 sequence (DNA): TGTGCCAGCAGTCAGGGAAACACCGGGGAGCTGTTTTTT. Protein sequence: CASSQGNTGELFF.

The chain uses TRBV5-1 and TRBJ1-2, with TRBD1 matching 7 bases. J lost 5 bases, V lost 4 bases, and 17 bases had no gene match. The CDR3 extends over 17 amino acids. From germline, CDR1 is SGHRS and CDR2 YFSETQ. CDR3 DNA sequence: TGCGCCAGCAGCCCTGGACAGGAACCTCCCAAGAATTATGGCTACACCTTC. It specifies CASSPGQEPPKNYGYTF. Complete variable domain (other parts from reference TRBV5-1 and TRBJ1-2): KAGVTQTPRYLIKTRGQQVTLSCSPISGHRSVSWYQQTPGQGLQFLFEYFSETQRNKGNFPGRFSGRQFSNSRSEMNVSTLELGDSALYLCASSPGQEPPKNYGYTFGSGTRLTVV.

The chain carries TRBV7-9 and TRBJ2-6; D might be TRBD2 (6 bases). Between the trimmed V and J ends, which lost 5 bases and 2 bases, there was a span of 19 bases. The germline gives CDR1 SEHNR, CDR2 FQNEAQ (reference sequence). CDR3 length equals 18 residues. The CDR3 coding sequence is TGTGCCAGCAGCCTCTTCGGGGGAGATAGCGCTGGGGCCAACGTCCTGACTTTC. Translating it yields CASSLFGGDSAGANVLTF.

This rearrangement joins TRBV5-8 to TRBJ2-7; D not resolved. There are 14 residues in the CDR3. Trimming removed 6 bases from V and 0 bases from J, with 13 bases in between. The germline V gene encodes CDR1 SGHTS and CDR2 YDEGEE. CDR3 bases: TGTGCCAGCATCGGTGTACGTAGCTCCTACGAGCAGTACTTC. This translates into CASIGVRSSYEQYF.

The V call is TRBV5-1, the J call TRBJ2-3, with D tentatively TRBD2 (6 bases). V lost 5 bases, J lost 2 bases, and 18 bases lay in between. The CDR3 has 16 amino acids. From germline, CDR1 is SGHRS and CDR2 YFSETQ. The CDR3 sequence is CASSPAGTFSTDTQYF. The CDR3 bases are TGCGCCAGCAGTCCGGCCGGGACTTTCTCCACAGATACGCAGTATTTT.

V gene TRBV20-1 combines with J gene TRBJ1-1; possibly TRBD1 for D (5 bases). Germline values: CDR1 DFQATT, CDR2 SNEGSKA (reference sequence). Trimming took 8 bases from V and 7 from J, leaving 14 bases between them. This CDR3 is 11 amino acids long. CDR3 loop: CSTLWGVEAFF. In DNA, the CDR3 is TGCAGTACCCTATGGGGCGTTGAAGCTTTCTTT.

In its sample, this clone was seen a few times. The rearrangement joins TRBV9 to TRBJ2-5; 14 nucleotides align to TRBD2. The CDR3 sequence is 15 residues long. CDR1 is SGDLS and CDR2 is YYNGEE in the germline V gene. The junction had 3 bases not matched to a gene; V was cut back by 3 bases and J by 5 bases. The CDR3 DNA reads TGTGCCAGCAGCGCAGGACTAGCGGGGGGCGAGACCCAGTACTTC. It specifies CASSAGLAGGETQYF. The variable domain in full, with the rest retrieved from reference TRBV9 and TRBJ2-5, is DSGVTQTPKHLITATGQRVTLRCSPRSGDLSVYWYQQSLDQGLQFLIQYYNGEERAKGNILERFSAQQFPDLHSELNLSSLELGDSALYFCASSAGLAGGETQYFGPGTRLLVL.

The V and J genes are TRBV5-1 and TRBJ2-1; D unresolved. The CDR3 runs 13 residues. The germline V gene has CDR1 SGHRS and CDR2 YFSETQ. Deletions cut 5 bases from V and 0 bases from J, with 6 bases between. The CDR3 protein is CASSPSSYNEQFF. DNA for the CDR3: TGCGCCAGCAGTCCGTCCTCCTACAATGAGCAGTTCTTC.

The chain recombines TRBV19 with TRBJ1-6, with D hard to call. The V end was cut by 5 bases, the J end by 5 bases, with 13 bases between. This CDR3 region has 15 residues. Looked up from germline, CDR1 is LNHDA and CDR2 is SQIVND (reference sequence). Here the CDR3 reads CASSLSFMDNSPLHF. The CDR3 DNA reads as TGTGCCAGTAGTCTAAGTTTCATGGATAATTCACCCCTCCACTTT.

The chain employs TRBV15 and TRBJ2-1, with 14 bases fitting TRBD2. The CDR3 has 20 amino acids. The trim removed 5 bases at V and 6 bases at J, leaving 18 bases unmatched. Germline V gene lookup returns CDR1 LNHNV and CDR2 YYDKDF (reference sequence). The CDR3 reads CATSPGRTSGRRPSSNEQFF. The DNA of the CDR3 is TGTGCCACCAGCCCCGGCAGGACTAGCGGGAGGCGTCCGTCCAGCAATGAGCAGTTCTTC.

This clone was counted once. V gene TRBV7-8 combines with J gene TRBJ1-1; no clear D gene. Germline CDR1 and CDR2: SGHVS and FQNEAQ. There are 13 residues in the CDR3. V lost 5 bases, J lost 3 bases, and 10 bases lay in between. The CDR3 nucleotides are TGTGCCAGCAGCACCAGGCGAGACACTGAAGCTTTCTTT. It encodes CASSTRRDTEAFF.

This chain links TRBV19 with TRBJ1-6; D perhaps matches TRBD1 (5 bases). This CDR3 has 17 amino acids. Germline values: CDR1 LNHDA, CDR2 SQIVND (reference sequence). V was cut by 7 bases and J by 8 bases, with 24 bases left in between. The CDR3 sequence: CASTTSPDKSLHSPLHF. The CDR3 DNA sequence: TGTGCCAGTACCACCAGTCCGGACAAGAGCCTCCATTCACCCCTCCACTTT.

The chain recombines TRBV5-1 with TRBJ2-1; TRBD2 matches at 11 bases. The CDR3 loop spans 16 amino acids. The germline gives CDR1 SGHRS, CDR2 YFSETQ. V was clipped by 6 bases and J by 7 bases; unmatched bases: 12. The CDR3 region has the DNA TGCGCCAGCAACCCACCCCTAGCGGGGGGCACGAATGAGCAGTTCTTC. Amino acids: CASNPPLAGGTNEQFF.

The CDR3 region is CASSPQGQETQYF. CDR3 sequence (DNA): TGTGCCAGCAGTCCGCAGGGGCAAGAGACCCAGTACTTC. The J gene is TRBJ2-5, the V gene TRBV28, with D perhaps matching TRBD1 (6 bases). This CDR3 spans 13 amino acids. V was cut by 5 bases and J by 2 bases, with 9 bases left in between. Germline lookup yields CDR1 MDHEN and CDR2 SYDVKM.

The chain uses TRBV7-2 and TRBJ1-5; D might be TRBD1 (6 bases). Per the germline V gene, CDR1 is SGHTA and CDR2 is FQGNSA. This CDR3 contains 15 residues. Trimming stripped 0 bases from V and 6 bases from J, with 12 bases between. CDR3 loop: CASSLASQGIQPQHF. The CDR3 nucleotides read TGTGCCAGCAGCTTAGCGAGTCAGGGGATTCAGCCCCAGCATTTT.

This clone turned up a few times. The chain carries TRBV28 and TRBJ1-1, with 9 bases fitting TRBD1. The CDR3 covers 17 residues. Unmatched junction bases numbered 12, after V lost 3 bases and J lost 4 bases. Germline V gene sequence: CDR1 MDHEN, CDR2 SYDVKM. CDR3 coding DNA: TGTGCCAGCAGTTTCCCCACCCAATCGGACAGGGGCACTGAAGCTTTCTTT. Its translation: CASSFPTQSDRGTEAFF.

This clone was recorded only once. The chain combines TRBV2 with TRBJ1-2; 7 bases fit TRBD1. The V gene's germline CDR1 is SNHLY and CDR2 FYNNEI. This CDR3 contains 14 residues. V was pared by 9 bases and J by 1 base, with 8 bases of the junction left unmatched. The chain's CDR3 is CARAQGENNYGYTF. The CDR3 DNA is TGTGCCAGGGCCCAGGGGGAAAATAACTATGGCTACACCTTC.